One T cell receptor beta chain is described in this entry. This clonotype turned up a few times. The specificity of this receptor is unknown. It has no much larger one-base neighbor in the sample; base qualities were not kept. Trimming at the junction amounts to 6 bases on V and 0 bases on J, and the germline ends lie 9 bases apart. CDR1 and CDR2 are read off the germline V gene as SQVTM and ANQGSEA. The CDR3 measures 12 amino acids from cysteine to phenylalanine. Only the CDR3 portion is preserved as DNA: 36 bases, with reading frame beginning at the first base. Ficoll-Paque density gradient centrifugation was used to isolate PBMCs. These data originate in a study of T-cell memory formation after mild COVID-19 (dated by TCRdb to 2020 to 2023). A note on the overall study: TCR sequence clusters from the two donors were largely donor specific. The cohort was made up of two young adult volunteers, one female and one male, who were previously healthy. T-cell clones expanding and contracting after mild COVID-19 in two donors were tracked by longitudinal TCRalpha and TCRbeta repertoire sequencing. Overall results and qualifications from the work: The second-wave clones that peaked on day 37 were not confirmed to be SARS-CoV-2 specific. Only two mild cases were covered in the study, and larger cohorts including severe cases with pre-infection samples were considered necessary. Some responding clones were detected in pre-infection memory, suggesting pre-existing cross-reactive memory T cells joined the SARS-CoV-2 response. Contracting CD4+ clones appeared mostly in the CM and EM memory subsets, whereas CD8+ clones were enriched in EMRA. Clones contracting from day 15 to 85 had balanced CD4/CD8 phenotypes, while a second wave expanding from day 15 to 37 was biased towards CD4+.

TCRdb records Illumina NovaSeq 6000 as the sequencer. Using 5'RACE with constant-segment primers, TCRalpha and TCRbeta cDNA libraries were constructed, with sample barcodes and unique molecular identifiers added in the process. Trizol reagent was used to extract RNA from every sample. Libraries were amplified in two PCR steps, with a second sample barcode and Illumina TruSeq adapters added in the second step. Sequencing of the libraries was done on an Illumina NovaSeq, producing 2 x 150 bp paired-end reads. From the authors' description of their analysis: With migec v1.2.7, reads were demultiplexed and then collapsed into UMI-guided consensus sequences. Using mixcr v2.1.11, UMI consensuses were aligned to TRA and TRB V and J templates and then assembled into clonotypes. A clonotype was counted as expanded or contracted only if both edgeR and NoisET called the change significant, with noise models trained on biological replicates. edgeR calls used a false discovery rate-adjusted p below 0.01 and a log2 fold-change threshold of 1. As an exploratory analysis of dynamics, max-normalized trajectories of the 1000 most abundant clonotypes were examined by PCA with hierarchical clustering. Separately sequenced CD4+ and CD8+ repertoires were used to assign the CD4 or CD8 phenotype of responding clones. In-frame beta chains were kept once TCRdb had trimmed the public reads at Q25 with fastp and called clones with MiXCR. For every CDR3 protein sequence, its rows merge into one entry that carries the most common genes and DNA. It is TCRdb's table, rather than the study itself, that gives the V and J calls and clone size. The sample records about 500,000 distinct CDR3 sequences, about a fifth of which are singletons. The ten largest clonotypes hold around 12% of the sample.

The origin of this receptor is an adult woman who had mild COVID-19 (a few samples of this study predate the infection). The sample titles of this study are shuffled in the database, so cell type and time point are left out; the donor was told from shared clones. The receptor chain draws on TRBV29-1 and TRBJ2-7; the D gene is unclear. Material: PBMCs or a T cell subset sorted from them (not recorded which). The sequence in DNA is TGCAGCGTACTCCCCAGCTCCTACGAGCAGTACTTC. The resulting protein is CSVLPSSYEQYF.